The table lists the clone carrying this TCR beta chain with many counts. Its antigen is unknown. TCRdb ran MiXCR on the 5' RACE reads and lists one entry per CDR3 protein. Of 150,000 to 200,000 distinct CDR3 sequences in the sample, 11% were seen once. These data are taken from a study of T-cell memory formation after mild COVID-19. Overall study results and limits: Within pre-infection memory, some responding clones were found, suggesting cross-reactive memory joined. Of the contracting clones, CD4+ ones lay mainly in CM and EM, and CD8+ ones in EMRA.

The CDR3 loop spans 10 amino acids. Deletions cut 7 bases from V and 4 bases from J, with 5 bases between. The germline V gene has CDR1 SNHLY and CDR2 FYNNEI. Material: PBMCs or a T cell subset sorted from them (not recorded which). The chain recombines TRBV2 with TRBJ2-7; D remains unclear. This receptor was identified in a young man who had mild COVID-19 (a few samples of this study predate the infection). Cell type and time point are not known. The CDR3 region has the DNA TGTGCCAGCAATGAGTACGAGCAGTACTTC. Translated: CASNEYEQYF.